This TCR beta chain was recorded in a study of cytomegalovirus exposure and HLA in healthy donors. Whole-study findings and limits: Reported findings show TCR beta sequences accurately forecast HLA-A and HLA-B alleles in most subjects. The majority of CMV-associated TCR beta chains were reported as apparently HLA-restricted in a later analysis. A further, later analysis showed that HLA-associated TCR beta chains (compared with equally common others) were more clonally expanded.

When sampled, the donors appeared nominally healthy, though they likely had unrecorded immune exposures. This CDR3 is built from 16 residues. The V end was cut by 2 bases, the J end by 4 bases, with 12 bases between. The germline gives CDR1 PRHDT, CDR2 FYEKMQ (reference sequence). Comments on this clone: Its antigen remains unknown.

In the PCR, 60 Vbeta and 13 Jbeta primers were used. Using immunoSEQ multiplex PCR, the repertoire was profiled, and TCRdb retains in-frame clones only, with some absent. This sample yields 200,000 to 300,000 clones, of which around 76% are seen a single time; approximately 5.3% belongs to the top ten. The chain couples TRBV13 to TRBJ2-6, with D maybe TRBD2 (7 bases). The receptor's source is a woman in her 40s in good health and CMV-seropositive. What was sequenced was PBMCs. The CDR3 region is CASSLLGGRGANVLTF. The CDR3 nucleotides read TGTGCCAGCAGCTTATTGGGGGGGCGAGGGGCCAACGTCCTGACTTTC.